The entry below gives a single TCR beta chain sequence along with its context. Its matching antigen is unknown. This sample is part of a study of T cell responses to AZD1222 COVID-19 vaccine. Study-level points and caveats: Nearly half of the spike-specific TCRs reportedly recognize variant regions that carry no mutations.

The method was immunoSEQ multiplex PCR; TCRdb's version includes in-frame clones alone and lacks a portion of them. The sample has about 77,000 clones; more than 85% are singletons. J lost 4 bases, V lost 4 bases, and 2 bases had no gene match. This CDR3 region has 13 residues. In germline, CDR1 is SGHTA, CDR2 FQGTGA. The V gene is TRBV7-3, the J gene TRBJ1-1, with 8 positions matching TRBD1. The sample here was peripheral blood, taken 28 days after the second AZD1222 dose. The TCR comes from an adult who received the AZD1222 COVID-19 vaccine. Here the CDR3 reads CASSSGTGTEAFF. Here the CDR3 DNA reads TGTGCCAGCAGCTCCGGGACAGGCACTGAAGCTTTCTTT.